This T cell receptor beta chain was profiled in a study of Ad26.COV2.S vaccination and SARS-CoV-2 variants. Treatment here: some 20 received Ad26.COV2.S at low or high dose, single or two shots; 5 received placebo; per-sample allocation not given. On day 63 after the first injection, vaccine and placebo recipients gave samples. Using immunoSEQ multiplex PCR, the repertoire was profiled, and TCRdb retains in-frame clones only, with some absent. The data hold roughly 380,000 clones, with roughly 91% observed a single time. This clone turned up a few times. Germline values: CDR1 MNHEY, CDR2 SVGAGI. Trimming took 7 bases from V and 6 from J, leaving 19 bases between them. This CDR3 region has 15 residues.

This clonotype was obtained from a person aged 18-65 years who received the Ad26.COV2.S COVID-19 vaccine or a placebo. The specimen comprised peripheral blood, sampled in a trial of Ad26.COV2.S vaccine versus placebo. The chain couples TRBV6-5 to TRBJ2-1; tentative D call: TRBD2 (6 bases). CDR3 nucleotides: TGTGCCAGCACTCAATGGGGGGAGGAGGCCAATGAGCAGTTCTTC. Encoded protein: CASTQWGEEANEQFF.